The clone carrying this T cell receptor beta chain was counted only a few times. Its antigen remains unknown. The data stem from a study of post-analysis software for immune sequencing data. Germline CDR1 reads SEHNR; CDR2 reads FQNEAQ (reference sequence). There are 12 residues in the CDR3. The V end was cut by 5 bases, the J end by 8 bases, with 12 bases between. Presence of unique molecular identifiers characterized the TCR beta cDNA libraries. TCRdb processed the PCR reads anew with MiXCR; each CDR3 protein has one entry. This repertoire shows fewer than 850,000 distinct CDR3 sequences, roughly 27% found once; its top ten account for under 0.7%. Broader study findings: TRBV5-6, TRBV5-1 and TRBV20-1 belonged to a set of about five TRBV segments that were more frequent in patients than controls.

The clonotype comes from a girl between 10 and 17 years old with multiple sclerosis. The rearrangement joins TRBV7-9 to TRBJ1-2; D not resolved. Sequencing was carried out using blood. This CDR3 reads CASSPDLQGYTF. CDR3 in DNA: TGTGCCAGCAGCCCCGATCTCCAAGGCTACACCTTC.